This T cell receptor (beta chain) was sequenced in a study of blood T cell repertoires in COVID-19. About the study: Collection of acute and convalescent COVID-19 samples took place in the United States, Italy and Spain. From T cells, B-cell-depleted T cells, or PBMCs came the material, which was cDNA or gDNA.

This CDR3 comprises 17 residues. V gave up 3 bases and J gave up 8 bases; unmatched junction bases: 16. Germline V gene lookup returns CDR1 SEHNR and CDR2 FQNEAQ (reference sequence). Produced via immunoSEQ multiplex PCR; TCRdb's table is partial and in-frame only. This table has approximately 120,000 clones, approximately 89% appearing once. The V gene is TRBV7-9, the J gene TRBJ2-1, with TRBD2 identical over 7 bases. Sequenced material: peripheral blood. The sequence came from a human donor in a cohort sampled during active COVID-19. This chain's CDR3 is CASSFRGLAASRDEQFF. The CDR3 DNA is TGTGCCAGCAGCTTCCGCGGGCTAGCGGCGTCTAGGGATGAGCAGTTCTTC.